The TCR beta chain under discussion was sequenced for a study of HIV-infected patients and healthy controls. Study-level results: Unequal distinct sequence numbers between patients and controls complicated comparisons. No HLA typing of donors was done in this study.

All unsorted peripheral T cells were captured because whole blood was used without fractionation. This clonotype was observed many times. What it binds is unknown. Reverse transcription used approximately 500 ng RNA and constant-region primers for alpha and beta. Using multiplexing indices, alpha and beta chain libraries were generated apart by chain-specific third strand synthesis. A 12-nucleotide barcode per molecule came from two concatenated random hexamers added pre-amplification. TCRdb analysed the 5' RACE reads with MiXCR anew, one entry per CDR3 protein. The table has 15,000 to 20,000 distinct CDR3 sequences, about 8.3% seen once. This clonotype was obtained from an adult in good health. The specimen was blood.

CDR3 region: CASSSTGARGYTF. CDR3 DNA sequence: TGTGCCAGCAGTTCTACAGGGGCGCGGGGCTACACCTTC. The chain is built from TRBV28 and TRBJ1-2; 7 bases are shared with TRBD1. V dropped 4 bases and J dropped 8; count of bases not matched to a gene: 7. The CDR3 runs to 13 residues. Germline CDR1 MDHEN, CDR2 SYDVKM.